The entry below describes one TCR beta chain. Its antigen is undetermined. The data were obtained in a study of blood T cells in healthy people across ages. Study-wide points: Unsorted PBMC material precluded a definitive naive versus antigen-experienced comparison.

CDR1 is LNHDA and CDR2 is SQIVND in the germline V gene (reference sequence). The CDR3 is made up of 15 amino acids. The V gene lost 5 bases and the J gene lost 9 bases, with 17 bases spanning the gap. The authors ran a second PCR of about 7 to 11 cycles using a sample-barcoded 5' primer and a J-beta primer mix. Every cDNA molecule carried a tag from a template-switch adaptor bearing 12 random nucleotides. In TCRdb, the 5' RACE reads were re-called with MiXCR into one record per CDR3 protein. This table holds 1,300,000 or so distinct CDR3 sequences, approximately 59% found once. This clonotype was sampled from a man between 18 and 29 years old in good health. V and J are TRBV19 and TRBJ2-6, with D maybe TRBD1 (6 bases). Sequencing was carried out using blood. CDR3 sequence (DNA): TGTGCCAGTAGTCTCACCGGGACACAGATCAACGTCCTGACTTTC. It specifies CASSLTGTQINVLTF.